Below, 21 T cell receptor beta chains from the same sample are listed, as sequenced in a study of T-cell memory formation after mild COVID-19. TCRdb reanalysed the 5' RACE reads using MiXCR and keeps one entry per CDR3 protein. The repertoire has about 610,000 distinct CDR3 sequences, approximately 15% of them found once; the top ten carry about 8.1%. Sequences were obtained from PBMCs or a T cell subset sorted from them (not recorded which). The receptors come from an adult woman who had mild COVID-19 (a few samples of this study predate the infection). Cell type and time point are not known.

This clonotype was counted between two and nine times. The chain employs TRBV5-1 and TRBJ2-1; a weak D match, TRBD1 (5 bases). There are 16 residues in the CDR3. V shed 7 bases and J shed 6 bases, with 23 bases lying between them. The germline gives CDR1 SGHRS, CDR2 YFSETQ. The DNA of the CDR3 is TGCGCCAGCGGAACCGCGACAGTGGGCAACGGCAATGAGCAGTTCTTC. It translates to CASGTATVGNGNEQFF.

The CDR3 loop is CASSVVEGTQYF. The CDR3 DNA reads as TGTGCCAGCAGCGTAGTTGAGGGTACGCAGTATTTT. The chain joins TRBV9 to TRBJ2-3; D may be TRBD2 (5 bases). Trimming left V 0 bases short and J 8 bases short, with 7 bases between. Germline V CDR1 and CDR2: SGDLS, YYNGEE. The CDR3 loop spans 12 amino acids.

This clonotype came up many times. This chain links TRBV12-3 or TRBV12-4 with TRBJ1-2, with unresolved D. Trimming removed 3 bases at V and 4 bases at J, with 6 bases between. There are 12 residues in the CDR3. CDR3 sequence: CASSLPGYGYTF. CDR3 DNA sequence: TGTGCCAGCAGTTTGCCAGGCTATGGCTACACCTTC.

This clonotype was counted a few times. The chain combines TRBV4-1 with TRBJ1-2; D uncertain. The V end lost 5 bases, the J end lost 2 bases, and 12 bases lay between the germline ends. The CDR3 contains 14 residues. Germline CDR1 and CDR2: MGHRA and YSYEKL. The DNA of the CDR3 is TGCGCCAGCAGCTCCGACACATGGAACTATGGCTACACCTTC. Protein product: CASSSDTWNYGYTF.

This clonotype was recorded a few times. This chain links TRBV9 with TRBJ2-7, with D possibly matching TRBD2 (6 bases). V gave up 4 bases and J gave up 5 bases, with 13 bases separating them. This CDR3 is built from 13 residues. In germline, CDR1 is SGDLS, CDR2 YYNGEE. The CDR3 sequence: CASSIGGADEQYF. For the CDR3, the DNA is TGTGCCAGCAGCATCGGGGGAGCGGACGAGCAGTACTTC.

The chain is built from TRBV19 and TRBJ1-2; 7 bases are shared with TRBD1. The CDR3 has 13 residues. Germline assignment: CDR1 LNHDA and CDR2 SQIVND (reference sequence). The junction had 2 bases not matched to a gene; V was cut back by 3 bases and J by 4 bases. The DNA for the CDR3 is TGTGCCAGTAGTATCTGGGACAGCTATGGCTACACCTTC. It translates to CASSIWDSYGYTF.

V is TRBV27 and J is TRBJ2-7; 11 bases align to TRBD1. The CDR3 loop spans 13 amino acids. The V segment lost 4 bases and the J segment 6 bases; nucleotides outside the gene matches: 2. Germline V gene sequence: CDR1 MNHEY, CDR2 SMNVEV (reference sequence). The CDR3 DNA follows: TGTGCCAGCAGTTCGGGACAGGGGGGCGAGCAGTACTTC. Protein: CASSSGQGGEQYF.

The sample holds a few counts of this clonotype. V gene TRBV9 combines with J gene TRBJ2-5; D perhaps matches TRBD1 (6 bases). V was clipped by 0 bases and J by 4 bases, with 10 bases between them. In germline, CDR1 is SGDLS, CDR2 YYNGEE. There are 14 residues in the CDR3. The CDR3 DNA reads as TGTGCCAGCAGCGTAGGGACAGTTAGAGAGACCCAGTACTTC. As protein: CASSVGTVRETQYF.

The CDR3 reads CASSFKNSPLHF. In DNA form, the CDR3 reads TGTGCCAGCAGCTTCAAGAATTCACCCCTCCACTTT. The chain links TRBV5-6 to TRBJ1-6, with D unclear. V was clipped by 2 bases and J by 7 bases, with 4 bases between them. CDR1 SGHDT and CDR2 YYEEEE come from the germline V gene. The CDR3 contains 12 residues. Based on the CDR3 plus reference TRBV5-6 and TRBJ1-6, the full variable domain is DAGVTQSPTHLIKTRGQQVTLRCSPKSGHDTVSWYQQALGQGPQFIFQYYEEEERQRGNFPDRFSGHQFPNYSSELNVNALLLGDSALYLCASSFKNSPLHFGNGTRLTVT.

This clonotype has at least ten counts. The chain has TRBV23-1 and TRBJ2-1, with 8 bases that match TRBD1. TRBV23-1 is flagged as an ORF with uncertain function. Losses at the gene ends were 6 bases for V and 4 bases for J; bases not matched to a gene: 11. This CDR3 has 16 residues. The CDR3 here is CASSPNDRGAYNEQFF. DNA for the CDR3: TGCGCCAGCAGCCCTAACGACAGGGGCGCATACAATGAGCAGTTCTTC.

CDR3 residues: CASSQDPGEDEQYF. The DNA of the CDR3 is TGTGCCAGCAGCCAAGATCCAGGAGAGGACGAGCAGTACTTC. The V call is TRBV3-1, the J call TRBJ2-7; D is unclear. The CDR3 has 14 amino acids. The ends were cut back, 0 bases at V and 5 bases at J, with 11 bases in the middle. Germline lookup yields CDR1 LGHDT and CDR2 YNNKEL (reference sequence).

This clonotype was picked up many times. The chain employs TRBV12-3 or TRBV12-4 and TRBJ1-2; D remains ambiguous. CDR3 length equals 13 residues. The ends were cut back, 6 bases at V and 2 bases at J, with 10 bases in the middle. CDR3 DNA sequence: TGTGCCAGCAGCTCCGCGGCCAACTATGGCTACACCTTC. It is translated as CASSSAANYGYTF.

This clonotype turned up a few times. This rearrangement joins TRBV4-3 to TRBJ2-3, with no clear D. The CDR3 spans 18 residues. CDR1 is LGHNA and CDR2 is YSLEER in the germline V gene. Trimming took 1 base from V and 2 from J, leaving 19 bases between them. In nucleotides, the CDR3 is TGCGCCAGCAGCCAAGTGACCGCGACACGGGCCTTCACAGATACGCAGTATTTT. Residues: CASSQVTATRAFTDTQYF.

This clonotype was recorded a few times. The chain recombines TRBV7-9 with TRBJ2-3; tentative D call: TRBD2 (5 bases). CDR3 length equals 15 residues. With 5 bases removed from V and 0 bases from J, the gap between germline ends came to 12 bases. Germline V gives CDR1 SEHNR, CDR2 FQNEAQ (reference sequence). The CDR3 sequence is CASSPGKMSTDTQYF. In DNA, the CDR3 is TGTGCCAGCAGCCCCGGGAAGATGAGCACAGATACGCAGTATTTT.

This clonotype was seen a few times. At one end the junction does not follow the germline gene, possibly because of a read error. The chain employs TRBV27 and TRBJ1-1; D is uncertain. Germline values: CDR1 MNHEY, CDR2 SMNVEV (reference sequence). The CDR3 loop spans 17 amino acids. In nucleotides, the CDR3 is TGTGCCAGCAGTTTATCGACCCGGACGGACTTGAACACTGGAGCTTTCTTT. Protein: CASSLSTRTDLNTGAFF.

The CDR3 loop reads CAIDRGQETQYF. The DNA of the CDR3 is TGTGCCATTGACAGGGGCCAAGAGACCCAGTACTTC. The rearrangement joins TRBV2 to TRBJ2-5; 8 nucleotides agree with TRBD1. The CDR3 runs to 12 residues. Germline-derived CDR1 and CDR2 are SNHLY and FYNNEI. With V trimmed by 10 bases and J by 1 base, 2 bases remained unmatched.

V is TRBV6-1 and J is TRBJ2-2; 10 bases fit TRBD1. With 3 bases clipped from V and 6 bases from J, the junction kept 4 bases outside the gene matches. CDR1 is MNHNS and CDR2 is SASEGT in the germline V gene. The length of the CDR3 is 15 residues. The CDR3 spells CASSEETGGPGELFF. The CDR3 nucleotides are TGTGCCAGCAGTGAGGAGACAGGGGGCCCCGGGGAGCTGTTTTTT.

The CDR3 loop reads CASSSFRLADSYEQYF. CDR3 sequence (DNA): TGTGCCAGCAGTTCCTTCCGACTAGCGGACTCCTACGAGCAGTACTTC. The rearrangement uses TRBV6-2 or TRBV6-3 and TRBJ2-7, with 9 bases aligning to TRBD2. The CDR3 contains 16 residues. Germline values: CDR1 MNHEY, CDR2 SVGEGT. V dropped 4 bases and J dropped 0; count of bases not matched to a gene: 7.

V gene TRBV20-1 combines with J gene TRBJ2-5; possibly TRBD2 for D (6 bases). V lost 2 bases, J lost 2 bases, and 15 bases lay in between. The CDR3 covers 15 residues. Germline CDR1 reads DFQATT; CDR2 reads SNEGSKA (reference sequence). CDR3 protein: CSARPPGLQQETQYF. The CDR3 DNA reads TGCAGTGCTAGACCTCCGGGACTGCAACAAGAGACCCAGTACTTC.

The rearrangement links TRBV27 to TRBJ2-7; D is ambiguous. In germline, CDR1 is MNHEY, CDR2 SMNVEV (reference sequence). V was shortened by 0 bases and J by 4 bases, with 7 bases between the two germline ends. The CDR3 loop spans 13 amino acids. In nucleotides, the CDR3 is TGTGCCAGCAGTTTATCAGGAGAATACGAGCAGTACTTC. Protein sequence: CASSLSGEYEQYF.

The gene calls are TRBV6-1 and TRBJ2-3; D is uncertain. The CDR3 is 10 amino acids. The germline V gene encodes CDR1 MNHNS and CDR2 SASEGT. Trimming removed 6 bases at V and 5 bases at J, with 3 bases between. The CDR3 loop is CASRKDTQYF. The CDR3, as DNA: TGTGCCAGCAGAAAAGATACGCAGTATTTT.